The T cell receptor (beta chain) under discussion was sequenced for a study of breast tumors, draining lymph nodes, adjacent tissues. Germline V lookup: CDR1 SGHTS, CDR2 YDEGEE. Trimming removed 0 bases from V and 3 bases from J, with 6 bases in between. The CDR3 has 13 residues. The lymph nodes were axillary draining lymph nodes from breast cancer patients. The sample holds a few counts of this clonotype. As yet, its antigen is unknown. Study outcomes and limitations: Data only fit, rather than demonstrated, lymph node origin of most tumor T cells. Compared with basal-like, luminal-like tumors shared significantly more repertoire with nontumor tissue. The data were judged consistent with most tumor T cells coming from lymph node and expanding in tumor. Tumor TCR diversity was below lymph nodes but above nontumor tissue.

TCRdb analysed the multiplex PCR reads with MiXCR anew, one entry per CDR3 protein. The top ten clones hold about 4.3% of a sample with 150,000 to 250,000 distinct CDR3 sequences, roughly 29% of them seen once. This clonotype was obtained from a female donor with breast cancer. Some clones in this sample may be carry-over from other donors' samples. This chain links TRBV5-8 with TRBJ1-1; unclear D gene. Sequenced input: axillary lymph node tissue. The CDR3 sequence is CASSLESYTEAFF. CDR3 sequence (DNA): TGTGCCAGCAGCTTGGAATCCTACACTGAAGCTTTCTTT.